Sequencing of this T cell receptor (beta chain) was carried out in a study of blood T cell repertoires in COVID-19. About the research overall: The United States, Italy and Spain provided the acute and convalescent COVID-19 samples. Sources were T cells, B-cell-depleted T cells, or PBMCs; the material itself was cDNA or gDNA.

Per the authors' pipeline: Estimation of nucleated cell counts was performed using reference gene primer amplification. Here immunoSEQ multiplex PCR was the method, and the copy in TCRdb shows in-frame clones only, minus some. The V and J calls and clone size were taken over from that table, and D and trimming were inferred from the DNA. This table has roughly 140,000 clones, 80% appearing once. This CDR3 has 16 residues. With 4 bases removed from V and 2 bases from J, the gap between germline ends came to 14 bases. Germline CDR1 reads MGHRA; CDR2 reads YSYEKL. This clone came up a few times. V is TRBV4-1 and J is TRBJ2-2; D may be TRBD1 (6 bases). The sequencing sample was made of peripheral blood. This receptor was taken from a man in his sixties with acute or convalescent COVID-19. CDR3 sequence reads: CASSPTDRTNTGELFF. The DNA for the CDR3 is TGCGCCAGCAGCCCGACCGACAGGACAAACACCGGGGAGCTGTTTTTT.